Sequencing of this TCR beta chain was carried out in a study of blood T cells in healthy people across ages. The CDR3 runs 13 residues. CDR1 and CDR2 (germline): DFQATT, SNEGSKA (reference sequence). Alongside a J-beta primer mix, a sample-barcoded 5' primer served in a second PCR lasting about 7 to 11 cycles. TCRdb re-called the 5' RACE reads through MiXCR, storing one row per CDR3 protein. Among nearly 800,000 distinct CDR3 sequences listed, about 61% were seen once. This clonotype has just one count. Sequences were obtained from blood. This chain connects TRBV20-1 to TRBJ2-5, with TRBD2 identical over 10 bases. The J call is doubtful: the DNA matches TRBJ2-7 better. The TCR originated in a man aged 40-49 years in good health. CDR3 amino acids: CSAKGTSDYEQYF. The CDR3 nucleotides are TGCAGTGCTAAGGGGACTAGCGATTACGAGCAGTACTTC.